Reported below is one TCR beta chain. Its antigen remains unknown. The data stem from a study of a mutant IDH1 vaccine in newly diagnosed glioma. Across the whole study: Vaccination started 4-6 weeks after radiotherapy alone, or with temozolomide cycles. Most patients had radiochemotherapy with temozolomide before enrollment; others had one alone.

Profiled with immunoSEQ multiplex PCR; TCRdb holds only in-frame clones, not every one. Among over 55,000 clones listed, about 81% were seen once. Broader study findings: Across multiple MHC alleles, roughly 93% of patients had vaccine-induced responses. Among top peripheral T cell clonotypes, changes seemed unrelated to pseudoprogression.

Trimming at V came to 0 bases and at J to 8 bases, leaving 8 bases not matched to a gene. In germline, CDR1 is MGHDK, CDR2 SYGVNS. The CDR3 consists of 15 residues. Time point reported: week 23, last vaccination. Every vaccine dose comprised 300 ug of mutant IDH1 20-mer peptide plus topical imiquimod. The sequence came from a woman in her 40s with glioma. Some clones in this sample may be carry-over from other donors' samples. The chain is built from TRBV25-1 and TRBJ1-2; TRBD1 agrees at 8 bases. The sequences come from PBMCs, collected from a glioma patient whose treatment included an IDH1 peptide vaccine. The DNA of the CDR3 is TGTGCCAGCAGTGAATATGGTGACAGGGGTGAGGGCTACACCTTC. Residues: CASSEYGDRGEGYTF.